This T cell receptor beta chain was sequenced during a study of T cells in Graves' hyperthyroidism and ophthalmopathy (dated by TCRdb to between 2018 and 2021). For the study in its entirety: Peripheral blood was sampled at the time of initial diagnosis, prior to any treatment. Once sampling was done, hyperthyroidism patients were given methimazole at a starting dose of 30 mg daily, whereas ophthalmopathy patients were given high-dose intravenous methylprednisolone. Whether ophthalmopathy could be predicted prospectively was tested in an independent validation cohort made up of 18 to 20 hyperthyroidism patients plus 17 patients who later progressed to ophthalmopathy. The approximately 100 discovery patients were randomly divided into training and test sets at a 7:3 ratio. Thyroid tissue and blood T-cell repertoires from about six Graves' hyperthyroidism patients were also compared in the study. TCR V-J signatures able to tell the groups apart were searched for in a discovery cohort of approximately 95 patients, of whom around 42 had Graves' ophthalmopathy and around 57 had stable Graves' hyperthyroidism. According to the paper, TCR Vbeta CDR3 sequencing was carried out on more than 120 peripheral blood samples, which came from fewer than 50 ophthalmopathy, 75 to 80 hyperthyroidism and roughly 17 progressor patients. The research as a whole found: In cross-validation, a model built on a 13 V-J signature told ophthalmopathy apart from stable hyperthyroidism with under 90% sensitivity and roughly 82% specificity, and in testing the same model reached 80%/75%. In validation, progression to ophthalmopathy was predicted by the model with more than 65% sensitivity and 72.22% specificity, a median of about 6 months before onset. No statistical method was used to fix the sample size in advance, and group allocation was not hidden from the investigators. Most expanded thyroid clonotypes (frequency above 0.001) were also detected in blood, a finding suggesting that blood repertoires may reflect thyroid immune responses.

Sequences SGHTA (CDR1) and FQGNSA (CDR2) are obtained from the germline V gene. The V end loses 4 bases and the J end loses 7 bases, and a stretch of 20 bases separates them. Counted from cysteine to phenylalanine, this CDR3 has 16 amino acids. Kept here is only the CDR3 DNA, which spans 48 bases and is read in frame from base 1. Moderately to severely active disease, a Clinical Activity Score of at least 3, a NOSPECS grade of at least 4, and a duration under 3 months were present in ophthalmopathy patients. Patients with uncontrolled infections, other autoimmune diseases, pregnancy or lactation were excluded. Clinical symptoms, serum thyroxine and TRAb, thyroid ultrasound, and orbital computed tomography formed the basis for the diagnoses. PBMCs were isolated from around 10 ml of fresh peripheral blood by Ficoll-Paque density gradient centrifugation. Total RNA was extracted with Trizol reagent, and quality was checked on an Agilent 2100 Bioanalyzer.

The TCR beta CDR3 regions were amplified from the RNA transcripts. The first round of RT-PCR for the TCR CDR3 was performed with the HTBI primer set and the Qiagen OneStep RT-PCR kit. Libraries were constructed in a second round of multiplex PCR, after which size selection and purification were carried out. Paired-end sequencing of the libraries was performed with 100 bp reads on an Illumina HiSeq2000. Per the authors' processing: SOAPnuke was used to process the raw data, with reads discarded if the reads contained adapters or uncalled bases, had a mean Phred below 15, or lacked an exact constant-primer or identifier match. COPE v1.2.5 was used to merge the high-quality paired reads, and each unique nucleotide sequence was defined as a clonotype. MiTCR v1.1 was used to align clonotypes to the IMGT TRBV, TRBD and TRBJ reference segments. Only V-J combinations with frequency above 0.0001, covering about 99% of repertoires, were analysed. A TCS score was defined as the ratio between F50 (clonal expansion) and ExV (chaos), using BLOSUM62-based TCRdist between CDR3 peptides within each V-J. Welch's t-statistics and random forest reduced fewer than 550 V-J features to 13, which were used in a naive Bayes classifier (R e1071). Clones were called with MiXCR by TCRdb after fastp trimmed the public reads at Q25, and only in-frame beta chains were retained. When rows share a CDR3 protein, they turn into one entry using the most common DNA and genes. The authors' filters were not applied to this entry. This sample has about 410,000 distinct CDR3 sequences in its table, and 14% of those were observed once. The biggest ten clones account for roughly a fifth of the sample.

This clonotype was counted ten times or more. The specificity of this receptor is unknown. No base qualities exist here, and no much larger clone lies one base off it. The receptor was derived from a woman between 25 and 40 years old with Graves' ophthalmopathy. The specimen was blood. Recombination linked TRBV7-2 to TRBJ2-4; tentative D gene TRBD1, with 6 bases matching. The nucleotide sequence reads as follows: TGTGCCAGCAGCTCCATTGGGGCGGATAGGGGGAACATTCAGTACTTC. This is translated as CASSSIGADRGNIQYF.